These 5 T cell receptor beta chains were sequenced from one sample in a study of cytomegalovirus exposure and HLA in healthy donors. Use of 60 Vbeta and 13 Jbeta primers characterized the PCR. This table comes from immunoSEQ multiplex PCR, and its TCRdb copy is limited to in-frame clones, with some not included. This sample yields approximately 170,000 clones, of which 75% to 90% are seen a single time; approximately 2% belongs to the top ten. Sequencing was performed on PBMCs. The receptors come from a human donor in good health.

This rearrangement joins TRBV19 to TRBJ1-1; the match to TRBD1 covers 10 bases. The J segment lost 7 bases and the V segment lost 1 base, leaving 3 bases of the junction unmatched. Germline CDR1 and CDR2: LNHDA and SQIVND (reference sequence). The CDR3 consists of 14 residues. This chain's CDR3 is CASSIGQGAFEAFF. The CDR3 DNA reads as TGTGCCAGTAGTATAGGACAGGGGGCTTTTGAAGCTTTCTTT.

This clone was detected only a few times. The chain has TRBV5-1 and TRBJ1-1, with 7 nucleotides matching TRBD1. The CDR3 sequence is 14 residues long. Germline V gives CDR1 SGHRS, CDR2 YFSETQ. J gave up 2 bases and V 4 bases, and 5 bases lay outside the gene matches. The CDR3 DNA reads as TGCGCCAGCAGCCCGACAGGGTATAACACTGAAGCTTTCTTT. Translated: CASSPTGYNTEAFF.

This chain uses TRBV5-1 with TRBJ1-5, with 9 bases that match TRBD1. Germline V gene data show CDR1 as SGHRS and CDR2 as YFSETQ. The J segment lost 2 bases and the V segment lost 0 bases, leaving 3 bases of the junction unmatched. CDR3 length equals 16 residues. CDR3 in amino acids: CASSLGGQGGNQPQHF. The CDR3 DNA is TGCGCCAGCAGCTTGGGGGGACAGGGTGGCAATCAGCCCCAGCATTTT.

In its sample, this clone was seen a few times. The V call is TRBV4-1, the J call TRBJ1-4; 9 positions agree with TRBD1. This CDR3 comprises 15 residues. V shed 1 base and J 7 bases; nucleotides not matched to a gene: 4. Germline V gene lookup returns CDR1 MGHRA and CDR2 YSYEKL. In DNA, the CDR3 is TGCGCCAGCAGCCAAGGGGACAGGGTGGGTGAAAAACTGTTTTTT. This gives the protein CASSQGDRVGEKLFF.

The CDR3 DNA reads TGTGCCAGCAGCTTACCGACTAGCGGCAATGAGCAGTTCTTC. This sequence encodes CASSLPTSGNEQFF. V gene TRBV7-8 combines with J gene TRBJ2-1; 9 positions agree with TRBD2. The V and J ends lost 2 bases and 6 bases, in that order; junction bases with no gene match: 2. Germline V gene data show CDR1 as SGHVS and CDR2 as FQNEAQ. This CDR3 comprises 14 residues. The full variable domain, with the rest looked up from reference TRBV7-8 and TRBJ2-1, is GAGVSQSPRYKVAKRGQDVALRCDPISGHVSLFWYQQALGQGPEFLTYFQNEAQLDKSGLPSDRFFAERPEGSVSTLKIQRTQQEDSAVYLCASSLPTSGNEQFFGPGTRLTVL.